This TCR beta chain was captured in a study of Tregs in tolerant kidney transplant recipients. To note about this clone: As yet, its antigen is unknown.

The nonmyeloablative bone marrow transplants came from related graft donors, with transient mixed chimerism. Study-level results: Few patients were studied, so findings need validation in larger groups.

J gave up 7 bases and V 5 bases, and 5 bases lay outside the gene matches. The CDR3 is made up of 14 amino acids. CDR1 MNHEY and CDR2 SMNVEV come from the germline V gene (reference sequence). Assay used: immunoSEQ multiplex PCR; TCRdb lists only in-frame clones, some missing. The table records fewer than 95,000 clones, over 85% of them present only once. The source is a human patient who received a combined kidney and bone marrow transplant. The graft donor may have contributed some T cells. This chain links TRBV27 with TRBJ2-1; 10 bases map to TRBD1. The sequences come from CD4+ T cells from blood (PBMCs), collected 12 months after the transplant. The CDR3 DNA sequence: TGTGCCAGCAGTCGGGACAGGGGTAGGAATGAGCAGTTCTTC. This codes for CASSRDRGRNEQFF.